One and the same sample provided the 18 T cell receptor beta chains below, sequenced in a study of T cells in Graves' hyperthyroidism and ophthalmopathy. Using RNA transcripts as the source, TCR beta CDR3 regions were amplified. TCR CDR3 underwent first-round RT-PCR with the HTBI primer set. TCRdb reprocessed the multiplex PCR reads with MiXCR, giving one entry per CDR3 protein. The table lists about 210,000 distinct CDR3 sequences, roughly 18% of them singletons. Sequencing was performed on blood. The receptors were gathered from a man aged 50 to 60 with Graves' hyperthyroidism.

This clonotype was seen repeatedly, ten times or more. The CDR3 protein is CASSRGQGADTQYF. The CDR3, as DNA: TGCGCCAGCAGCAGGGGACAGGGGGCAGATACGCAGTATTTT. The V and J genes are TRBV5-1 and TRBJ2-3, with 11 bases identical to TRBD1. V lost 4 bases to trimming and J lost 4 bases; unmatched junction nucleotides: 2. The length of the CDR3 is 14 residues. Per the germline V gene, CDR1 is SGHRS and CDR2 is YFSETQ.

This clonotype was detected only a few times. The chain is built from TRBV13 and TRBJ2-7, with TRBD2 as a possible D gene (6 bases). Trimming left V 6 bases short and J 0 bases short, with 21 bases between. The CDR3 contains 17 residues. Germline V CDR1 and CDR2: PRHDT, FYEKMQ (reference sequence). The CDR3 nucleotides read TGTGCCAGCAGTCCCCCGGTTAAGCGGAGGGGCTCCTACGAGCAGTACTTC. Translated, it gives CASSPPVKRRGSYEQYF.

The V and J genes are TRBV6-6 and TRBJ2-1; the D is unclear. Germline loops: CDR1 MNHNY, CDR2 SVGAGI (reference sequence). The CDR3 length is 8 residues. V was shortened by 2 bases and J by 13 bases, with 0 bases between the two germline ends. In DNA form, the CDR3 reads TGTGCCAGCAGTTACCAGTTCTTC. Translating it yields CASSYQFF.

In DNA, the CDR3 is TGTGCCAGCAGCTTTGATACAGGGGCCTATGGCTACACCTTC. Protein product: CASSFDTGAYGYTF. The J gene is TRBJ1-2, the V gene TRBV6-1; 7 bases are shared with TRBD1. V trimming: 6 bases; J trimming: 4 bases; junction bases outside the gene matches: 8. Germline CDR1 is MNHNS and CDR2 is SASEGT. This CDR3 region has 14 residues.

The rearrangement joins TRBV7-3 to TRBJ2-2; 10 bases agree with TRBD1. V was clipped by 5 bases and J by 4 bases; unmatched bases: 10. The V gene's germline CDR1 is SGHTA and CDR2 FQGTGA. This CDR3 region has 17 residues. The CDR3: CASSRRPGQGSTGELFF. CDR3 nucleotides: TGTGCCAGCAGCCGAAGGCCGGGACAGGGGTCCACCGGGGAGCTGTTTTTT.

The chain links TRBV14 to TRBJ2-1, with TRBD2 matching 9 bases. CDR1 is SGHDN, CDR2 FVKESK, per germline. The length of the CDR3 is 19 residues. Trimming at V came to 4 bases and at J to 4 bases, leaving 17 bases not matched to a gene. The CDR3 protein is CASSPQGVISGSGYNEQFF. The CDR3 bases are TGTGCCAGCAGCCCACAAGGGGTAATTAGCGGGAGCGGGTACAATGAGCAGTTCTTC.

The rearrangement uses TRBV27 and TRBJ2-7; D assignment may be TRBD1 or TRBD2 (5 bases each). CDR1 is MNHEY and CDR2 is SMNVEV in the germline V gene (reference sequence). The V end was cut by 5 bases, the J end by 4 bases, with 12 bases between. The CDR3 is made up of 13 amino acids. The chain's CDR3 is CASSPLGVYEQYF. CDR3 sequence (DNA): TGTGCCAGCAGTCCACTAGGGGTTTACGAGCAGTACTTC.

This clonotype was detected many times. This chain joins TRBV27 and TRBJ1-2; D ambiguous. Trimming stripped 6 bases from V and 8 bases from J, with 13 bases between. The CDR3 length is 12 residues. Germline V gene data show CDR1 as MNHEY and CDR2 as SMNVEV (reference sequence). The chain's CDR3 is CASRRVSEGYTF. The CDR3 nucleotides are TGTGCCAGCAGAAGAGTAAGCGAGGGCTACACCTTC.

A note on this clonotype: A much larger clone is a single base away; this may be a read error. The chain employs TRBV7-9 and TRBJ2-3; unclear D gene. The CDR3 spans 16 residues. The germline V gene has CDR1 SEHNR and CDR2 FQNEAQ (reference sequence). The CDR3 is CAGSLVRTMNTDTQYF. As DNA, the CDR3 is TGTGCCGGCAGCTTAGTCCGAACAATGAACACAGATACGCAGTATTTT.

Details on this clonotype: The junction and the germline gene differ at one end; a read error may be behind it. The rearrangement uses TRBV6-1 and TRBJ1-2, with D perhaps matching TRBD1 (5 bases). The CDR3 runs 15 residues. The V gene's germline CDR1 is MNHNS and CDR2 SASEGT. CDR3 sequence reads: CASSELGGRDFGYTF. In DNA, the CDR3 is TGTGCTAGCAGTGAATTGGGGGGGAGGGACTTCGGCTACACCTTC.

This clonotype showed up many times. V usage is TRBV12-3 or TRBV12-4 and J usage is TRBJ2-3; D gene uncertain. This CDR3 region has 15 residues. Deletions cut 7 bases from V and 3 bases from J, with 17 bases between. For the CDR3, the DNA is TGTGCCAGCACTTTGGCCCACCTAGGAACAGATACGCAGTATTTT. This encodes CASTLAHLGTDTQYF.

This clonotype occurred many times. V and J are TRBV20-1 and TRBJ2-5; a weak D match, TRBD2 (5 bases). V lost 2 bases to trimming and J lost 5 bases, with 9 bases between them. Germline V gene data show CDR1 as DFQATT and CDR2 as SNEGSKA (reference sequence). This CDR3 comprises 12 residues. The chain's CDR3 is CSARMGSETQYF. CDR3 nucleotide sequence: TGCAGTGCTAGAATGGGGAGCGAGACCCAGTACTTC.

This clonotype was counted many times. The chain is built from TRBV11-2 and TRBJ2-5; TRBD2 matches 7 bases. V lost 5 bases, J lost 5 bases, and 8 bases stayed unmatched. The germline gives CDR1 SGHAT, CDR2 FQNNGV. The CDR3 covers 14 residues. The CDR3 here is CASSPRAGFETQYF. The CDR3, as DNA: TGTGCCAGCAGCCCCCGAGCGGGGTTTGAGACCCAGTACTTC. The variable domain in full, with the rest retrieved from reference TRBV11-2 and TRBJ2-5, is EAGVAQSPRYKIIEKRQSVAFWCNPISGHATLYWYQQILGQGPKLLIQFQNNGVVDDSQLPKDRFSAERLKGVDSTLKIQPAKLEDSAVYLCASSPRAGFETQYFGPGTRLLVL.

This clonotype was observed at least ten times. The chain combines TRBV20-1 with TRBJ2-2; D is uncertain. From germline, CDR1 is DFQATT and CDR2 SNEGSKA (reference sequence). CDR3 length: 15 residues. V lost 0 bases to trimming and J lost 4 bases, with 12 bases between them. CDR3 sequence reads: CSARDRLGSTGELFF. The CDR3 DNA reads TGCAGTGCTAGAGATAGGTTGGGGTCCACCGGGGAGCTGTTTTTT.

This clonotype was seen at least ten times. The chain uses TRBV7-2 and TRBJ2-2; 9 bases agree with TRBD2. This CDR3 comprises 16 residues. Germline V CDR1 and CDR2: SGHTA, FQGNSA. V trimming: 5 bases; J trimming: 6 bases; junction bases outside the gene matches: 10. The CDR3 here is CASSPRLAELAGELFF. The CDR3 DNA is TGTGCCAGCAGCCCCAGACTAGCGGAGCTCGCCGGGGAGCTGTTTTTT. Combining the CDR3 with reference TRBV7-2 and TRBJ2-2 gives the whole variable domain GAGVSQSPSNKVTEKGKDVELRCDPISGHTALYWYRQSLGQGLEFLIYFQGNSAPDKSGLPSDRFSAERTGGSVSTLTIQRTQQEDSAVYLCASSPRLAELAGELFFGEGSRLTVL.

In this sample, this clonotype turned up many times. V and J are TRBV2 and TRBJ2-1, with D unresolved. V gave up 4 bases and J gave up 8 bases, with 12 bases separating them. CDR1 SNHLY and CDR2 FYNNEI come from the germline V gene. The CDR3 is 13 residues long. CDR3 protein: CASSVVRVDEQFF. The CDR3 DNA follows: TGTGCCAGCAGTGTTGTTAGGGTCGATGAGCAGTTCTTC.

This clonotype was counted at least ten times. The chain is built from TRBV12-3 or TRBV12-4 and TRBJ2-7; perhaps TRBD1 as D (6 bases). Deletions cut 8 bases from V and 3 bases from J, with 11 bases between. The CDR3 sequence is 12 residues long. DNA of the CDR3: TGTGCCAGCTGCTACAGGGACTACGAGCAGTACTTC. Translation gives CASCYRDYEQYF.

This clonotype was seen more than once but under ten times. One junction end does not reproduce the germline sequence, and a read error may be involved. This sequence joins TRBV28 and TRBJ1-3; 10 bases agree with TRBD1. The length of the CDR3 is 16 residues. Germline V gene sequence: CDR1 MDHEN, CDR2 SYDVKM. CDR3 protein: CASSRPGTGEGNAIYF. The CDR3 region has the DNA TGTGCCAGCAGTCGCCCAGGGACAGGGGAAGGAAACGCCATATATTTT.